In this sample, the clone carrying this TCR beta chain turned up a few times. The time point denotes: newly diagnosed GD, antithyroid drugs for less than 3 months. PBMCs provided the RNA from which the TCR library was made. Graves' disease was diagnosed by American Thyroid Association guidelines. EDTA tubes received around 9 milliliters of collected peripheral blood. The CDR3 is 16 amino acids. V shed 4 bases and J shed 4 bases, with 19 bases lying between them. The germline V gene has CDR1 KGHSH and CDR2 LQKENI. Arm-PCR of CDR3 regions and iRepertoire HTBI primers were the basis on which TCR beta libraries were built. TCRdb re-called the multiplex PCR reads through MiXCR, storing one row per CDR3 protein. The table shows hundreds of thousands of distinct CDR3 sequences, with more than 10% occurring only once. The data stem from a study of regulatory T cells in long-lasting Graves disease. Study details: Graves' patients who were just diagnosed had used antithyroid drugs for under 3 months.

The same sample was also used in a study of T cells in Graves' hyperthyroidism and ophthalmopathy. That paper states: A model of 13 V-J features distinguished ophthalmopathy from stable hyperthyroidism.

V is TRBV18 and J is TRBJ2-5; D is undetermined. Material: peripheral blood mononuclear cells (PBMCs), obtained at new diagnosis, from a patient treated with antithyroid drugs. The TCR originated in a woman under 40 with Graves disease. Here the CDR3 DNA reads TGTGCCAGCTCACTCCGGACCGGAACCCGTCCAGAGACCCAGTACTTC. It translates to CASSLRTGTRPETQYF.